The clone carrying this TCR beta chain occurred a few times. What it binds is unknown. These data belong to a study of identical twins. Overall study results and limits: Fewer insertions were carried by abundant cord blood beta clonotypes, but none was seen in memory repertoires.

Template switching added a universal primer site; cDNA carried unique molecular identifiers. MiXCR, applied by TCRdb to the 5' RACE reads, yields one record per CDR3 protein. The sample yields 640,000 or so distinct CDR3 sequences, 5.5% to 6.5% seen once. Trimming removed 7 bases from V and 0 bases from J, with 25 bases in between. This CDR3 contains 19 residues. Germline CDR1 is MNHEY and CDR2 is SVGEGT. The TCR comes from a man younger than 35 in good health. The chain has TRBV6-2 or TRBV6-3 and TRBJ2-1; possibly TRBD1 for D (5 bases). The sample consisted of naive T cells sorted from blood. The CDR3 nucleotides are TGTGCCAGCACCTACAGGTTGGGGTTCGGCGGAAGCTCCTACAATGAGCAGTTCTTC. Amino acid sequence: CASTYRLGFGGSSYNEQFF.